This T cell receptor beta chain was captured by sequencing in a study of T cell responses to AZD1222 COVID-19 vaccine (dated by TCRdb to the early 2020s). A note on the overall study: A total of about 230 trial participants underwent TCR sequencing, of whom some 210 received two doses of AZD1222 and about 26 received two doses of the MenACWY control vaccine. Trial participants were enrolled into age subgroups of 18-55, 56-69 and 70-plus years, which contained around 140, 26 and 57 TCR-sequenced participants, respectively. Overall study outcomes, separate from this receptor: The 56-69-year group was small, and its depth increase did not reach significance, likely because of low power. The whole spike protein was spanned by vaccine-associated CD4 TCRs, and dominant responses were seen in regions 160-218 and 743-854. Most participants were white British and females outnumbered males, and the authors suggested that clonal diversity may have been underestimated. After two AZD1222 doses, both the breadth and the depth of spike-specific TCRs were significantly higher than at day 0 and than in MenACWY recipients. Nearly half of unique spike-specific TCRs reportedly recognized epitopes outside regions mutated in the B.1.351 and B.1.1.7 variants. Because no day 14 peak-response samples were available, the repertoires could be characterized only after the peak T cell response. Conclusions about previously exposed vaccinees were limited because only six AZD1222 recipients were SARS-CoV-2 seropositive at baseline.

Per the publication, the time point label means: about 28 days (+/-7) after the second vaccine dose. AZD1222 recipients whose second dose came at about 4 weeks and those whose second dose came at about 12 weeks were combined into one group, since spike-specific TCR depth and breadth did not differ between the two schedules. The vaccinee samples were drawn from two UK trials, COV001 and COV002, one of which was a single-blind randomized controlled phase 2/3 trial testing AZD1222 (ChAdOx1 nCoV-19) in healthy adults. For TCRbeta chain sequencing, PBMC samples were collected from trial participants at day 0 and at day 28 after the second dose. The CDR3 regions of human TCRbeta chains were analyzed by immunosequencing. Turning to the authors' computational methods: Repertoire TCRs were checked for matches against a reference library of SARS-CoV-2-specific TCRs that had been generated using the MIRA antigen-specificity platform. Breadth was defined as the fraction of unique TCRs that were SARS-CoV-2-associated. Depth was defined as the fraction of total T cells that were SARS-CoV-2-associated. Using the MIRA data, each spike-specific TCR was assigned both to the spike region to which the TCR was reactive and to a CD4 or CD8 class. Log10-transformed breadth and depth values were compared by one-way ANOVA with Sidak's multiple comparisons tests. Drawn from immuneACCESS, this table holds only the in-frame rearrangements with V and J called that TCRdb kept. Clones are partly lost; checked studies trace under half to an unresolved V gene and leave the rest unexplained. V and J calls and clone size are those listed in that table; D and trimming were worked out from the DNA. The sample table contains around 150,000 clones; only one count was recorded for 80% to 95% of them. The ten largest make up over 4% of the sample.

The CDR3 holds 13 amino acids from the cysteine to the phenylalanine. Just CDR3 DNA is preserved here, 39 bases in frame from base 1. The V end loses 2 bases and the J end loses 14 bases, and a stretch of 15 bases separates them. CDR1 LGHNA and CDR2 YNFKEQ are derived from the germline V gene. In regard to this clone: Its cognate antigen has yet to be identified. Base qualities are not provided; no much larger clone lies one nucleotide away.

The chain uses TRBV4-2 and TRBJ1-4, with no D gene named confidently. This TCR was sampled from an adult who received the AZD1222 COVID-19 vaccine. Source: peripheral blood, taken 28 days after the second AZD1222 dose. The CDR3 protein is CASSQRPQVRLFF. The DNA sequence is as follows: TGTGCCAGCAGCCAACGACCCCAGGTGCGGCTGTTTTTT.